A selection of T cell receptor beta chains follows, all from one sample in a study of T cell responses to AZD1222 COVID-19 vaccine. Only in-frame clones appear in the TCRdb table, and some are missing; sequencing was by immunoSEQ multiplex PCR. The sample yields tens of thousands of clones, roughly 84% seen once. The source was peripheral blood, collected on day 0 of AZD1222 vaccination. The receptors come from an adult in good health. Both conserved end residues are part of each CDR3. A D gene is named only where the DNA matches it firmly. Size values are once, few and many counts, or a class for expanded clones, and some rows have none.

clone_size,j_call,d_call,v_call,cdr3_nt,cdr3_aa
NA,TRBJ2-7,TRBD1,TRBV7-2,TGTGCCAGCAGCTTAGTGGGGACAGGGGTGCAGGAGCAGTACTTC,CASSLVGTGVQEQYF
NA,TRBJ2-7,TRBD2,TRBV11-3,TGTGCCAGCAGTCCGTCAACTAGCGGGACAAAGCAGTACTTC,CASSPSTSGTKQYF
NA,TRBJ1-1,NA,TRBV5-1,TGCGCCAGCAGCTTGGCCGCAACCTCTGAAGCTTTCTTT,CASSLAATSEAFF
NA,TRBJ1-5,NA,TRBV6-2/TRBV6-3,TGTGCCAGCAGCACCGGGTCCATGAATCAGCCCCAGCATTTT,CASSTGSMNQPQHF
NA,TRBJ2-3,NA,TRBV5-1,TGCGCCAGCAGCAAAGGCACGGGTGGCACAGATACGCAGTATTTT,CASSKGTGGTDTQYF
NA,TRBJ1-1,TRBD1,TRBV11-2,TGTGCCAGCACCAAGGGCAGGGGGGGGACTGAAGCTTTCTTT,CASTKGRGGTEAFF
once,TRBJ2-1,TRBD1,TRBV24-1,TGTGCCACCAATTGGACAGGGGGCAATGAGCAGTTCTTC,CATNWTGGNEQFF
NA,TRBJ2-3,NA,TRBV11-2,TGTGCCAGCAGCCCAGGGACGCCTTCAGTAGATACGCAGTATTTT,CASSPGTPSVDTQYF
NA,TRBJ1-2,NA,TRBV5-4,TGTGCCAGCAGCTTGGTTGGGGGCCCTAACTATGGCTACACCTTC,CASSLVGGPNYGYTF
NA,TRBJ2-7,NA,TRBV20-1,TGCAGTGCTCGTGAGGGACTTCCCGAGCAGTACTTC,CSAREGLPEQYF
few,TRBJ1-1,NA,TRBV29-1,TGCAGCGTTAGTGACACTGAAGCTTTCTTT,CSVSDTEAFF
once,TRBJ2-7,NA,TRBV20-1,TGCAGTGCTAGACTTAACTACGAGCAGTACTTC,CSARLNYEQYF
NA,TRBJ2-5,TRBD2,TRBV5-4,TGTGCCAGCTCAGCGGGGGGAACCCAAGAGACCCAGTACTTC,CASSAGGTQETQYF
NA,TRBJ1-5,NA,TRBV6-5,TGTGCCAGCAGTCCCGGGGGCAATCAGCCCCAGCATTTT,CASSPGGNQPQHF
NA,TRBJ1-2,NA,TRBV28,TGTGCCACCTTACTAAGGCAAAACTATGGCTACACCTTC,CATLLRQNYGYTF
NA,TRBJ1-3,NA,TRBV6-5,TGTGCCAGCAGTAGAAACTTCGTAGCGGGAAACACCATATATTTT,CASSRNFVAGNTIYF